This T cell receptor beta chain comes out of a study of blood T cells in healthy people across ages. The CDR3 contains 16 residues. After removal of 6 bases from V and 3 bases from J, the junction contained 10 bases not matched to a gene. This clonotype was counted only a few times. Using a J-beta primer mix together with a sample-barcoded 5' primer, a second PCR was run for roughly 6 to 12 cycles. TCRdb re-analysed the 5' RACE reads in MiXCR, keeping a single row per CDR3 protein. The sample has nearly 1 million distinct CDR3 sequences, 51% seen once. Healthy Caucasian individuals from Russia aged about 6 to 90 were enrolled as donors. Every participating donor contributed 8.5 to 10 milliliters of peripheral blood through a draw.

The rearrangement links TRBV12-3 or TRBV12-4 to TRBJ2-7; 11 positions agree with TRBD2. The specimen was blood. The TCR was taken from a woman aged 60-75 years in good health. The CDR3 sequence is CASSSQTGLAVYEQYF. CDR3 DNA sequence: TGTGCCAGCAGCTCACAAACGGGACTAGCGGTCTACGAGCAGTACTTC.